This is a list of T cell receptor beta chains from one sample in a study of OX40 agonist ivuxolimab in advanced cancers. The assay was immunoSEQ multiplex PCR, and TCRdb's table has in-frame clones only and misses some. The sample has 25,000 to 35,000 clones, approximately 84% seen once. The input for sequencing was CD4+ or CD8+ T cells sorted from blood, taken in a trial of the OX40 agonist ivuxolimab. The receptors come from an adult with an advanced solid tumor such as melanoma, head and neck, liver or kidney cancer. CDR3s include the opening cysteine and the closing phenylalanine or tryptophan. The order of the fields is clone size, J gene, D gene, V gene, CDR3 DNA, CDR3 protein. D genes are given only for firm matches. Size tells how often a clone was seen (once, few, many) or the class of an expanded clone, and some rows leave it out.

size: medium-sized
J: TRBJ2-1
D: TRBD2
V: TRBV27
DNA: TGTGCCAGCAGTTTAGGGGCTAGCGGAGGCAATGAGCAGTTCTTC
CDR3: CASSLGASGGNEQFF

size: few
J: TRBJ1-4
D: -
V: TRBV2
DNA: TGTGCCAGCAGTGTTGAGGGGGCAACTAATGAAAAACTGTTTTTT
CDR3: CASSVEGATNEKLFF

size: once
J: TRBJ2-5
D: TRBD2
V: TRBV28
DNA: TGTGCCAGCAGTCCTAGCGGGGGGGGGTACCAAGAGACCCAGTACTTC
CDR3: CASSPSGGGYQETQYF

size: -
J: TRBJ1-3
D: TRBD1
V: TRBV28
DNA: TGTGCCAGCAGTTCCCTCGGGACAGGGGACTCACCCGTTCCTGGAAACACCATATATTTT
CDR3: CASSSLGTGDSPVPGNTIYF

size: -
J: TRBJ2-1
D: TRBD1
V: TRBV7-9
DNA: TGTGCCAGCAGCCCCCCCCAGGGGGTCTACAATGAGCAGTTCTTC
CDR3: CASSPPQGVYNEQFF

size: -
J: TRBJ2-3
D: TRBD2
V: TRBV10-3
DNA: TGTGCCATCAGTGATAGCGGGGATAGCACAGATACGCAGTATTTT
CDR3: CAISDSGDSTDTQYF

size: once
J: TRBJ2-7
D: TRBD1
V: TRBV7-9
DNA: TGTGCCAGCAGCCCGAGGGACAGGGGCTACGAGCAGTACTTC
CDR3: CASSPRDRGYEQYF

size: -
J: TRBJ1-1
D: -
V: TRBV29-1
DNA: TGCAGCGTCGAGTGGGGCTCAATGGAAGCTTTCTTT
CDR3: CSVEWGSMEAFF

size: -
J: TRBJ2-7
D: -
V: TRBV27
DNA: TGTGCCAGCAGTTTAACTTCAGGGTATGGGCAGTACTTC
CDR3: CASSLTSGYGQYF

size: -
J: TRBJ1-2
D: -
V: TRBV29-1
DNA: TGCAGCGTTCCCTCGGACTCAATTAACTATGGCTACACCTTC
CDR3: CSVPSDSINYGYTF

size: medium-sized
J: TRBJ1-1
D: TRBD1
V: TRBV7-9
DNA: TGTGCCAGCAGCGGGACAGGGAAGGGAGCTGAAGCTTTCTTT
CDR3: CASSGTGKGAEAFF

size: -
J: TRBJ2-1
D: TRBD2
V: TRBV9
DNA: TGTGCCAGCAGCGTAGAGGGTACGGCGGGAGCCTTTAATGAGCAGTTCTTC
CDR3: CASSVEGTAGAFNEQFF

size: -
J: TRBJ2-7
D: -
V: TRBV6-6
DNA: TGTGCCAGCAGTTACCCCCCTCCCTACGAGCAGTACTTC
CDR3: CASSYPPPYEQYF

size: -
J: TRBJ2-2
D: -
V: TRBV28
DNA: TGTGCCAGCAGTTTAGGCCTAGACAACACCGGGGAGCTGTTTTTT
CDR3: CASSLGLDNTGELFF

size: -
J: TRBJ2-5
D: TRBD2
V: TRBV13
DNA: TGTGCCAGCAGCTTAGGTAGCGGGACCCAAGAGACCCAGTACTTC
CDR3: CASSLGSGTQETQYF

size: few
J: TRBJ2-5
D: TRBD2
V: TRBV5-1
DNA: TGCGCCAGCAGCTCCTCCGGGGGAGGACTAGCGGGAGGAGAGGAGACCCAGTACTTC
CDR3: CASSSSGGGLAGGEETQYF

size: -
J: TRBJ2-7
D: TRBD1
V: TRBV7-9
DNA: TGTGCCAGCAGCTTGTCAGGGGGCAACTACGAGCAGTACTTC
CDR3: CASSLSGGNYEQYF

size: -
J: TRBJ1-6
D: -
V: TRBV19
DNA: TGTGCCAGTAGTATGATGGATTCACCCCTCCACTTT
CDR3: CASSMMDSPLHF

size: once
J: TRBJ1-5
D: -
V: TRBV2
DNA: TGTGCCAGCAGTGTTGGGGGTTGGGATCAGCCCCAGCATTTT
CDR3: CASSVGGWDQPQHF

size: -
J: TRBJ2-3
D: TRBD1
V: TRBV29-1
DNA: TGCAGCGTTGAAGGTACTCTCTCCGGGACAGGGGCGTCAAATACGCAGTATTTT
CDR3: CSVEGTLSGTGASNTQYF

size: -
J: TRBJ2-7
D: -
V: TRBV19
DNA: TGTGCCAGTAGCCTAGCGCCTCTCTACGAGCAGTACTTC
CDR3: CASSLAPLYEQYF

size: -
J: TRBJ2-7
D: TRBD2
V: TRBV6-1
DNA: TGTGCCAGCAGTGAAGGACTAGCGGGCTACTACGAGCAGTACTTC
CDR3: CASSEGLAGYYEQYF

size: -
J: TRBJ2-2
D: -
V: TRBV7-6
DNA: TGTGCCAGCAGCTTAGGGTCAGCCGGGGAGCTGTTTTTT
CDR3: CASSLGSAGELFF

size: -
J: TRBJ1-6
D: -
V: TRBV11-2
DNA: TGTGCCAGCAGCTTAGGCCAGGGGCCCTATAATTCACCCCTCCACTTT
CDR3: CASSLGQGPYNSPLHF

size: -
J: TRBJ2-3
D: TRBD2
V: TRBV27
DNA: TGTGCCAGCAGTTTACTAGCGGGAGGGCGTACAGATACGCAGTATTTT
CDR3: CASSLLAGGRTDTQYF

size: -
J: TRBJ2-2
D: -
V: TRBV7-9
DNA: TGTGCCAGCAGCTCGAGTATCACCGGGGAGCTGTTTTTT
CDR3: CASSSSITGELFF

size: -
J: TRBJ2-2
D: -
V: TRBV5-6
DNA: TGTGCCAGCAGCTTCGCCGACGTCCTCAACACCGGGGAGCTGTTTTTT
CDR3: CASSFADVLNTGELFF

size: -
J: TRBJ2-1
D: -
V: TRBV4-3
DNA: TGCGCCAGCAGCCAAGATCCAGGGGATGAGCAGTTCTTC
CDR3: CASSQDPGDEQFF

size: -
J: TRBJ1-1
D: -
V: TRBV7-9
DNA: TGTGCCAGCAGACTTACTGTGACAGGTGGGACTGAAGCTTTCTTT
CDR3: CASRLTVTGGTEAFF

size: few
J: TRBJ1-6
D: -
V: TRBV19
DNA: TGTGCCAGTAGTATAGCCGCGGGGGGGAATTCACCCCTCCACTTT
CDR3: CASSIAAGGNSPLHF

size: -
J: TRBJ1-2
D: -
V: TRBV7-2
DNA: TGTGCCACGCCGGATAGGGTCCCTAACTATGGCTACACCTTC
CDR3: CATPDRVPNYGYTF

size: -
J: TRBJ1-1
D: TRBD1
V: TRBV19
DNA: TGTGCCAGCCGCCCAGGGGGCGAAAACACTGAAGCTTTCTTT
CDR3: CASRPGGENTEAFF

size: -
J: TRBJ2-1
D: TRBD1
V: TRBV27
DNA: TGTGCCAGCAGTTCCGCCGCCGACAGGGGCTACAATGAGCAGTTCTTC
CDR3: CASSSAADRGYNEQFF

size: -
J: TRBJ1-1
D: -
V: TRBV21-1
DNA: TGTGCCAGCAGCAAAAGGGGGAACAGGGGGAACACTGAAGCTTTCTTT
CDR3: CASSKRGNRGNTEAFF

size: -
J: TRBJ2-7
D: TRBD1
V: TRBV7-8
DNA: TGTGCCAGCAGCCGGGACAGAACCTACGAGCAGTACTTC
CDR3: CASSRDRTYEQYF

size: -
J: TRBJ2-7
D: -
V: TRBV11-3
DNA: TGTGCCAGCAGCGCCTGGGGGGACGAGATGTACGAGCAGTACTTC
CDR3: CASSAWGDEMYEQYF

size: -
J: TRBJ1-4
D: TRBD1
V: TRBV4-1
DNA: TGCGCCAGCAGCCACTTCGGGACAGGGGCCGTTGGCGCTAATGAAAAACTGTTTTTT
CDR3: CASSHFGTGAVGANEKLFF

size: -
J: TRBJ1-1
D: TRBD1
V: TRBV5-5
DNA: TGTGCCAGCAGCTCCCCGGACAGGGGATACACTGAAGCTTTCTTT
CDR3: CASSSPDRGYTEAFF

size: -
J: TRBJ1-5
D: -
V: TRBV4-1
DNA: TGCGCCAGCAGCCAATCTCCGGGGTATCAGCCCCAGCATTTT
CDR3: CASSQSPGYQPQHF

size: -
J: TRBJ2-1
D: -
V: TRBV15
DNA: TGTGCCACCAGCAGAGATTTGGGAGACTATGAGCAGTTCTTC
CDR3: CATSRDLGDYEQFF

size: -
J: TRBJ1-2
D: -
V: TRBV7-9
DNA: TGTGCCAGCAGCTTAGCGGGGGAGGACTATGGCTACACCTTC
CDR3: CASSLAGEDYGYTF

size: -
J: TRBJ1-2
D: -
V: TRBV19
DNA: TGTGCCAGTAGCATAACACTCATAGGTATCTATGGCTACACCTTC
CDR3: CASSITLIGIYGYTF

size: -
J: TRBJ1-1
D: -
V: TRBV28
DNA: TGTGCCAGCAGTGCCCAGACTGAAGCTTTCTTT
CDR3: CASSAQTEAFF

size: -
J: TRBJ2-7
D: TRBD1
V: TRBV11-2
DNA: TGTGCCAGCAGCCCAGGGACAGTCTACGAGCAGTACTTC
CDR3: CASSPGTVYEQYF

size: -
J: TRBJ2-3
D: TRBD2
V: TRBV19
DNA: TGTGCCAGTAGTGGGGGACTAGCGCGGGACACAGATACGCAGTATTTT
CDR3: CASSGGLARDTDTQYF

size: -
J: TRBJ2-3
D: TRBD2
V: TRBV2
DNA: TGTGCCAGCAGTTCGGGACTAGCGCCGATCACAGATACGCAGTATTTT
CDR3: CASSSGLAPITDTQYF

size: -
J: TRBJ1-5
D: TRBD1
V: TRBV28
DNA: TGTGCCAGCAGTTTAAATCCGACAGGGAATAAAGGTCAGCCCCAGCATTTT
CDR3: CASSLNPTGNKGQPQHF